The following is a T cell receptor (beta chain) sequence with its context. Source study methods: Estimation of nucleated cell counts relied on the amplification of reference gene primers. Libraries were prepared by immunoSEQ multiplex PCR; TCRdb keeps only in-frame clonotypes and omits some of them. V and J calls and clone size are copied from that table; D and trimming were computed from the DNA. The sample carries approximately 390,000 clones, approximately 87% recorded once. These data come from a study of blood T cell repertoires in COVID-19. Turning to the study itself: Whether acute or convalescent, the COVID-19 samples came from the United States, Italy and Spain.

Those enrolled, adults aged roughly 18 to 95 years, came from about two dozen US areas. Donors of Cohort 3 who recovered were those that had two negative PCRs, clearance, or symptom resolution. Deletions cut 3 bases from V and 6 bases from J, with 12 bases between. The CDR3 length is 13 residues. Germline lookup yields CDR1 SGHAT and CDR2 FQNNGV. The gene calls are TRBV11-2 and TRBJ2-7; D possibly corresponds to TRBD1 (6 bases). The receptor was isolated from a woman between 50 and 59 years old who had recovered from COVID-19. The sample was PBMCs or T cells enriched from blood (not recorded which). CDR3 loop: CASSFEQGSEQYF. In DNA, the CDR3 is TGTGCCAGCAGCTTTGAACAGGGAAGCGAGCAGTACTTC.